These 5 T cell receptor beta chains were sequenced from one sample in a study of T-cell memory formation after mild COVID-19. One entry per CDR3 protein, called by TCRdb with MiXCR from the 5' RACE reads. Counted here are around 200,000 distinct CDR3 sequences, approximately 10% occurring once; the ten biggest clones make up roughly 3.5%. Sequencing was done on a sample of PBMCs or a T cell subset sorted from them (not recorded which). Receptors originate from a young man who had mild COVID-19 (a few samples of this study predate the infection). Cell type and time point are not known.

This chain joins TRBV5-1 and TRBJ2-2; D not resolved. The CDR3 runs 14 residues. The V end was cut by 4 bases, the J end by 6 bases, with 13 bases between. Germline values: CDR1 SGHRS, CDR2 YFSETQ. The CDR3 reads CASSPGGDPGELFF. CDR3 coding DNA: TGCGCCAGCAGCCCTGGCGGAGACCCCGGGGAGCTGTTTTTT.

This clonotype was seen more than once but under ten times. This chain joins TRBV24-1 and TRBJ1-6, with 10 nucleotides matching TRBD1. The trim removed 4 bases at V and 10 bases at J, leaving 3 bases unmatched. The CDR3 has 14 residues. Germline V gene data show CDR1 as KGHDR and CDR2 as SFDVKD. The DNA for the CDR3 is TGTGCCACCAGTGAGGACAGGGGGAGATCACCCCTCCACTTT. It translates to CATSEDRGRSPLHF.

The V and J genes are TRBV20-1 and TRBJ2-7, with 14 nucleotides matching TRBD2. Germline lookup yields CDR1 DFQATT and CDR2 SNEGSKA (reference sequence). V dropped 4 bases and J dropped 0; count of bases not matched to a gene: 8. The CDR3 contains 17 residues. CDR3 protein: CSATTGLAGGTSYEQYF. CDR3 DNA: TGCAGTGCTACAACAGGACTAGCGGGGGGTACCTCCTACGAGCAGTACTTC.

This clonotype appeared a few times. The junction departs from germline at one end; a sequencing error may be responsible. The chain links TRBV4-3 to TRBJ1-1, with D maybe TRBD1 (6 bases). There are 16 residues in the CDR3. CDR1 and CDR2 from the germline V gene are LGHNA and YSLEER. Written as DNA, the CDR3 is TGCGCCAGCAGGCAAGGAGGGGGAATCGTGAACACTGAAGCTTTCTTT. Translating gives CASRQGGGIVNTEAFF.

This clonotype appeared many times. The rearrangement uses TRBV2 and TRBJ2-3, with D perhaps TRBD1 (5 bases). This CDR3 has 15 residues. CDR1 and CDR2 (germline): SNHLY, FYNNEI. With 5 bases removed from V and 1 base from J, the gap between germline ends came to 13 bases. The CDR3, as DNA: TGTGCCAGCAGTTCACGACAGTGGGGCACAGATACGCAGTATTTT. This codes for CASSSRQWGTDTQYF. Full variable domain (missing parts from reference TRBV2 and TRBJ2-3): EPEVTQTPSHQVTQMGQEVILRCVPISNHLYFYWYRQILGQKVEFLVSFYNNEISEKSEIFDDQFSVERPDGSNFTLKIRSTKLEDSAMYFCASSSRQWGTDTQYFGPGTRLTVL.